This entry lists 11 T cell receptor beta chains sequenced from one sample in a study of blood T cell repertoires in COVID-19. Generated by immunoSEQ multiplex PCR, the TCRdb table keeps only in-frame clones and is missing some. In the table there are 360,000 or so clones, 85% to 90% of which are singletons. The material sequenced was PBMCs or T cells enriched from blood (not recorded which). Receptors were obtained from a young woman who had recovered from COVID-19.

The chain has TRBV18 and TRBJ1-2, with D perhaps matching TRBD1 (6 bases). Germline loops: CDR1 KGHSH, CDR2 LQKENI. The CDR3 is 15 residues long. V was pared by 3 bases and J by 2 bases, with 13 bases between. CDR3 DNA: TGTGCCAGCTCACCCCCTGTGGGGGCCAACTATGGCTACACCTTC. Encoded protein: CASSPPVGANYGYTF.

The chain recombines TRBV5-4 with TRBJ1-1; D is ambiguous. This CDR3 comprises 12 residues. Germline CDR1 is SGHNT and CDR2 is YYREEE (reference sequence). V lost 7 bases to trimming and J lost 1 base, with 8 bases between them. CDR3 DNA sequence: TGTGCCAGCTGCGCACCGAACACTGAAGCTTTCTTT. It specifies CASCAPNTEAFF.

The J gene is TRBJ1-6, the V gene TRBV25-1, with 7 bases fitting TRBD1. The CDR3 spans 14 residues. The germline V gene encodes CDR1 MGHDK and CDR2 SYGVNS. J was trimmed by 11 bases and V by 4 bases; bases with no gene match: 8. The CDR3 reads CASSAGTAFPPLHF. CDR3 nucleotide sequence: TGTGCCAGCAGTGCAGGGACAGCATTTCCACCCCTCCACTTT. Together with reference TRBV25-1 and TRBJ1-6, the CDR3 gives the full variable domain: EADIYQTPRYLVIGTGKKITLECSQTMGHDKMYWYQQDPGMELHLIHYSYGVNSTEKGDLSSESTVSRIRTEHFPLTLESARPSHTSQYLCASSAGTAFPPLHFGNGTRLTVT.

The chain uses TRBV5-1 and TRBJ1-2; TRBD1 aligns across 8 bases. With 5 bases clipped from V and 3 bases from J, the junction kept 9 bases outside the gene matches. Germline assignment: CDR1 SGHRS and CDR2 YFSETQ. This CDR3 has 15 amino acids. The CDR3 is CASSQGAVTDYGYTF. DNA for the CDR3: TGCGCCAGCAGTCAGGGGGCAGTGACGGACTATGGCTACACCTTC.

This chain joins TRBV28 and TRBJ2-7, with 11 bases matching TRBD2. The CDR3 contains 15 residues. The junction had 5 bases not matched to a gene; V was cut back by 6 bases and J by 1 base. The germline V gene encodes CDR1 MDHEN and CDR2 SYDVKM. CDR3 bases: TGTGCCAGCAGCCAGGGACTAGCGGAATCCTACGAGCAGTACTTC. Amino acid sequence: CASSQGLAESYEQYF.

V usage is TRBV5-1 and J usage is TRBJ2-1; a weak D match, TRBD1 (6 bases). Trimming pared 0 bases from V and 3 bases from J, leaving 10 bases between. Germline values: CDR1 SGHRS, CDR2 YFSETQ. The CDR3 is 15 amino acids. The CDR3 sequence: CASSLGDRLYNEQFF. DNA of the CDR3: TGCGCCAGCAGCTTGGGAGACAGGCTCTACAATGAGCAGTTCTTC.

As for this clone: The sample carries other DNA sequences with the same CDR3. The chain has TRBV18 and TRBJ1-2; possibly TRBD1 for D (5 bases). The CDR3 totals 15 residues. Trimming took 3 bases from V and 0 from J, leaving 11 bases between them. Per germline, CDR1 KGHSH and CDR2 LQKENI. CDR3: CASSPGTGTNYGYTF. DNA for the CDR3: TGTGCCAGCTCACCTGGTACAGGAACTAACTATGGCTACACCTTC.

This chain uses TRBV6-5 with TRBJ2-7; D is perhaps TRBD2 (5 bases). The V and J ends lost 7 bases and 1 base respectively, with 11 bases between them. The CDR3 spans 13 residues. Germline V lookup: CDR1 MNHEY, CDR2 SVGAGI. As DNA, the CDR3 is TGTGCCAGCACCCGGGGTCTATCCTACGAGCAGTACTTC. This gives the protein CASTRGLSYEQYF.

The sample holds a few counts of this clone. This chain connects TRBV7-9 to TRBJ1-2; D may be TRBD1 (6 bases). The V end was cut by 4 bases, the J end by 2 bases, with 14 bases between. The CDR3 length is 15 residues. Germline V gives CDR1 SEHNR, CDR2 FQNEAQ (reference sequence). The CDR3 bases are TGTGCCAGCAGCTCAGGGGTGACAGGAAACTATGGCTACACCTTC. Amino acids: CASSSGVTGNYGYTF.

The chain is built from TRBV7-3 and TRBJ2-3; TRBD2 agrees at 11 bases. The length of the CDR3 is 16 residues. Unmatched junction bases numbered 5, after V lost 2 bases and J lost 4 bases. Germline-derived CDR1 and CDR2 are SGHTA and FQGTGA. The CDR3 here is CASSLGLAGGADTQYF. As DNA, the CDR3 is TGTGCCAGCAGCTTAGGGCTAGCGGGAGGTGCAGATACGCAGTATTTT.

This clone occurred once. The chain combines TRBV9 with TRBJ2-1; TRBD2 agrees at 11 bases. Germline loops: CDR1 SGDLS, CDR2 YYNGEE. The CDR3 extends over 18 amino acids. The junction had 9 bases not matched to a gene; V was cut back by 4 bases and J by 0 bases. CDR3 sequence: CASSPTSGGYSSYNEQFF. CDR3 DNA sequence: TGTGCCAGCAGCCCAACTAGCGGGGGTTACAGCTCCTACAATGAGCAGTTCTTC.